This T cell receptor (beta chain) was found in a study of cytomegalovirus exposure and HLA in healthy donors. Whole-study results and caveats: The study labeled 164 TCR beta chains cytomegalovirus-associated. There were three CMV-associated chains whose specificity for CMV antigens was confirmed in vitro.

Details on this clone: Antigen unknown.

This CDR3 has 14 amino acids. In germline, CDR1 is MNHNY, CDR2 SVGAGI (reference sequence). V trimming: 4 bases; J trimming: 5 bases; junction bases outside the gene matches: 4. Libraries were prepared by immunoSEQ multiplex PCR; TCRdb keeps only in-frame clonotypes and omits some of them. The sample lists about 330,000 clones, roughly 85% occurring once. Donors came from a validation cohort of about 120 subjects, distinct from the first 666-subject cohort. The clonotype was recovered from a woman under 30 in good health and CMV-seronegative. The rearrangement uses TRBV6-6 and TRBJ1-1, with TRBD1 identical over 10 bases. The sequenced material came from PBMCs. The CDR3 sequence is CASSWGGQGTEAFF. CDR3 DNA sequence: TGTGCCAGCAGTTGGGGGGGACAGGGGACTGAAGCTTTCTTT.